The 21 T cell receptor beta chains given below trace back to one sample, sequenced in a study of shared clonotypes between healthy human individuals. Repertoires were generated with immunoSEQ multiplex PCR, while TCRdb's copy carries only in-frame clones and drops some. Of some 550,000 clones in the sample, around 97% are singletons; the top ten hold about 0.057%. Source material: naive CD4+ T cells sorted from blood. Subset: CD45RA+ positively selected. The source of these receptors is a woman younger than 45 in good health.

V gene TRBV6-5 combines with J gene TRBJ2-5, with D possibly matching TRBD2 (7 bases). V lost 2 bases to trimming and J lost 7 bases, with 14 bases between them. The CDR3 consists of 14 residues. From germline, CDR1 is MNHEY and CDR2 SVGAGI. The CDR3 protein is CASSYEGGGPTQYF. DNA for the CDR3: TGTGCCAGCAGTTACGAGGGAGGGGGACCGACCCAGTACTTC.

This clone was seen only once. The chain is built from TRBV5-1 and TRBJ2-7; D gene ambiguous. The CDR3 loop spans 14 amino acids. Germline CDR1 is SGHRS and CDR2 is YFSETQ. V was clipped by 0 bases and J by 5 bases, with 12 bases between them. CDR3 sequence (DNA): TGCGCCAGCAGCTTGGCCGTGGACCCGGACGAGCAGTACTTC. Its translation: CASSLAVDPDEQYF.

The chain recombines TRBV6-1 with TRBJ2-7; TRBD1 or TRBD2 may be the D gene (5 bases each). The CDR3 runs to 14 residues. In germline, CDR1 is MNHNS, CDR2 SASEGT. Trimming cost V 3 bases and J 9 bases, with 18 bases left between them. The CDR3 DNA reads as TGTGCCAGCAGTGACTGGACGTCCCCTGGGGGGCAGTACTTC. As protein: CASSDWTSPGGQYF.

This rearrangement joins TRBV10-3 to TRBJ1-1, with D perhaps TRBD1 (5 bases). CDR1 is ENHRY and CDR2 is SYGVKD in the germline V gene. V gave up 6 bases and J gave up 1 base, with 9 bases separating them. The length of the CDR3 is 13 residues. The CDR3 loop is CAIRRQTNTEAFF. As DNA, the CDR3 is TGTGCCATCAGACGACAGACGAACACTGAAGCTTTCTTT.

The rearrangement links TRBV2 to TRBJ1-2; tentatively, D is TRBD1 (6 bases). CDR3 size: 15 residues. Looked up from germline, CDR1 is SNHLY and CDR2 is FYNNEI. Trimming stripped 3 bases from V and 5 bases from J, with 16 bases between. Written as DNA, the CDR3 is TGTGCCAGCAGTGAGGGTTTTATCAGGGGATATGGCTACACCTTC. It translates to CASSEGFIRGYGYTF.

To note about this clone: Other DNA sequences in the sample encode the same CDR3. V gene TRBV28 combines with J gene TRBJ2-7; D gene unclear. Looked up from germline, CDR1 is MDHEN and CDR2 is SYDVKM. Trimming removed 5 bases at V and 3 bases at J, with 5 bases between. This CDR3 region has 11 residues. CDR3 DNA: TGTGCCAGCAGTCCATACTACGAGCAGTACTTC. This gives the protein CASSPYYEQYF.

The V call is TRBV5-1, the J call TRBJ2-5; D is undetermined. The last part of the DNA fits TRBJ2-7 better; the J call may be wrong. CDR1 is SGHRS, CDR2 YFSETQ, per germline. The CDR3 consists of 13 residues. CDR3 sequence reads: CASSLGRSYEQYF. In DNA form, the CDR3 reads TGCGCCAGCAGCCTAGGACGGTCCTACGAGCAGTACTTC.

This rearrangement joins TRBV29-1 to TRBJ2-5, with TRBD2 matching over 10 bases. Gene TRBJ2-7 matches the end of the DNA better, so the J call may be wrong. The CDR3 totals 14 residues. The germline V gene has CDR1 SQVTM and CDR2 ANQGSEA. The CDR3 DNA is TGCAGCGTTGAAGATCGGTTAGCGGGAGGCGAGCAGTACTTC. It translates to CSVEDRLAGGEQYF.

The CDR3 reads CASTTSGRSEQFF. The DNA of the CDR3 is TGCGCCAGTACGACTAGCGGGAGGTCTGAGCAGTTCTTC. The chain has TRBV5-1 and TRBJ2-1; 13 bases agree with TRBD2. Germline loops: CDR1 SGHRS, CDR2 YFSETQ. The junction had 5 bases not matched to a gene; V was cut back by 8 bases and J by 9 bases. The CDR3 is 13 amino acids. The variable domain in full, completed from reference TRBV5-1 and TRBJ2-1, reads KAGVTQTPRYLIKTRGQQVTLSCSPISGHRSVSWYQQTPGQGLQFLFEYFSETQRNKGNFPGRFSGRQFSNSRSEMNVSTLELGDSALYLCASTTSGRSEQFFGPGTRLTVL.

Regarding this clone: The junction departs from germline at one end; a sequencing error may be responsible. The rearrangement uses TRBV6-1 and TRBJ2-2; 7 bases line up with TRBD1. CDR1 MNHNS and CDR2 SASEGT come from the germline V gene. The CDR3 has 14 amino acids. The CDR3 coding sequence is TGTGCCAGCATCTTGACAGGGAACACCGGGGAGCTGCTTTTT. Translated: CASILTGNTGELLF.

V is TRBV18 and J is TRBJ2-7; D might be TRBD2 (5 bases). Per the germline V gene, CDR1 is KGHSH and CDR2 is LQKENI. V was clipped by 4 bases and J by 4 bases, with 11 bases between them. The CDR3 has 13 amino acids. DNA for the CDR3: TGTGCCAGCTCACTGGGAGAGACATACGAGCAGTACTTC. The encoded protein is CASSLGETYEQYF.

The chain carries TRBV10-3 and TRBJ1-5, with a weak D call TRBD1 (6 bases). The germline CDR1 and CDR2 sequences are ENHRY and SYGVKD. The ends were cut back, 4 bases at V and 1 base at J, with 14 bases in the middle. CDR3 length: 16 amino acids. The CDR3 protein is CAISGARGGSNQPQHF. The CDR3 nucleotides read TGTGCCATCAGTGGGGCTAGGGGGGGAAGCAATCAGCCCCAGCATTTT.

V gene TRBV6-1 combines with J gene TRBJ2-7; D is uncertain. V gave up 9 bases and J gave up 1 base, with 10 bases separating them. The germline V gene has CDR1 MNHNS and CDR2 SASEGT. The CDR3 runs to 12 residues. The CDR3 sequence is CASLLPSYEQYF. Written as DNA, the CDR3 is TGTGCCAGTTTACTACCTTCCTACGAGCAGTACTTC.

The chain recombines TRBV4-1 with TRBJ2-3; the match to TRBD2 covers 10 bases. Unmatched junction bases numbered 5, after V lost 5 bases and J lost 0 bases. CDR1 is MGHRA, CDR2 YSYEKL, per germline. CDR3 length: 16 amino acids. As DNA, the CDR3 is TGCGCCAGCAGCGGGGTGACTAGCGGGAGCACAGATACGCAGTATTTT. Amino acids: CASSGVTSGSTDTQYF.

The chain's CDR3 is CASSSSQGGRDPNQPQHF. The DNA for the CDR3 is TGTGCCAGCAGCTCATCCCAGGGGGGAAGGGACCCCAATCAGCCCCAGCATTTT. V is TRBV28 and J is TRBJ1-5, with TRBD1 matching over 7 bases. CDR1 is MDHEN and CDR2 is SYDVKM in the germline V gene. The CDR3 extends over 18 amino acids. J gave up 3 bases and V 6 bases, and 17 bases lay outside the gene matches.

The chain has TRBV7-9 and TRBJ2-1, with 9 bases fitting TRBD2. The germline V gene encodes CDR1 SEHNR and CDR2 FQNEAQ (reference sequence). The CDR3 loop spans 17 amino acids. V shed 5 bases and J 0 bases; nucleotides not matched to a gene: 8. For the CDR3, the DNA is TGTGCCAGCAGCCCACCGGGTAGCGGGAGCTCCTACAATGAGCAGTTCTTC. Amino acid sequence: CASSPPGSGSSYNEQFF. Looking up the rest from reference TRBV7-9 and TRBJ2-1 gives the full variable domain: DTGVSQNPRHKITKRGQNVTFRCDPISEHNRLYWYRQTLGQGPEFLTYFQNEAQLEKSRLLSDRFSAERPKGSFSTLEIQRTEQGDSAMYLCASSPPGSGSSYNEQFFGPGTRLTVL.

This chain links TRBV30 with TRBJ2-7; no reliable D call. The CDR3 consists of 11 residues. Trimming removed 2 bases from V and 4 bases from J, with 6 bases in between. In germline, CDR1 is GTSNPN, CDR2 SVGIG (reference sequence). For the CDR3, the DNA is TGTGCCTGGAGTTTTGGATACGAGCAGTACTTC. Translated: CAWSFGYEQYF.

The V and J genes are TRBV6-5 and TRBJ1-2, with no clear D. Per germline, CDR1 MNHEY and CDR2 SVGAGI. There are 11 residues in the CDR3. Trimming stripped 8 bases from V and 4 bases from J, with 8 bases between. The CDR3 nucleotides are TGTGCCAGCGGCGAGCTCTATGGCTACACCTTC. It specifies CASGELYGYTF.

In this sample, this clone turned up once. The rearrangement links TRBV29-1 to TRBJ2-2, with no clear D. CDR3 size: 15 residues. V dropped 5 bases and J dropped 0 bases, with 13 bases sitting between them. The germline gives CDR1 SQVTM, CDR2 ANQGSEA. The CDR3 is CSVLARPSNTGELFF. The CDR3 coding sequence is TGCAGCGTTCTGGCCAGGCCCTCGAACACCGGGGAGCTGTTTTTT.

This clone has only one observation. The chain combines TRBV10-3 with TRBJ1-2; D possibly corresponds to TRBD1 (6 bases). Trimming removed 7 bases from V and 0 bases from J, with 15 bases in between. Germline V gene data show CDR1 as ENHRY and CDR2 as SYGVKD. CDR3 length: 15 residues. CDR3 sequence reads: CAITADSPANYGYTF. CDR3 in DNA: TGTGCCATCACTGCGGACAGCCCGGCTAACTATGGCTACACCTTC.

The CDR3: CASTRNPGSGELFF. The CDR3 DNA sequence: TGTGCCAGTACCCGCAATCCGGGAAGCGGGGAGCTGTTTTTT. The genes are TRBV19 and TRBJ2-2; a possible D gene is TRBD2 (5 bases). Between the trimmed V and J ends, which lost 7 bases and 7 bases, there was a span of 16 bases. The CDR3 consists of 14 residues. Germline V gene data show CDR1 as LNHDA and CDR2 as SQIVND (reference sequence).